These T cell receptor beta chains were read from a single sample in a study of cytomegalovirus exposure and HLA in healthy donors. Assay: immunoSEQ multiplex PCR; the TCRdb copy retains only in-frame clones and omits some. The sample carries about 190,000 clones, roughly 81% recorded once. What was sequenced was PBMCs. The receptors were sampled from a woman aged 25 to 39 in good health and CMV-seropositive. The CDR3 runs from the conserved cysteine through the conserved F or W. The D gene is left open where the match is weak. Clone size appears in some rows only: once, few, many, or a class for an expanded clone.

CDR3aa | CDR3nt | abundance | j_gene | v_gene | d_gene
CASSKGKDSFTYGYTF | TGTGCCAGCAGCAAAGGGAAGGACAGTTTCACCTATGGCTACACCTTC | . | TRBJ1-2 | TRBV21-1 | .
CASNIYDTDTQYF | TGTGCCAGCAACATATATGACACAGATACGCAGTATTTT | . | TRBJ2-3 | TRBV7-2 | .
CASSLSIVHEKLFF | TGTGCCAGCAGCCTATCGATTGTGCATGAAAAACTGTTTTTT | few | TRBJ1-4 | TRBV7-9 | .
CSVELRGQAGDEQYF | TGCAGCGTTGAATTAAGGGGACAGGCAGGCGACGAGCAGTACTTC | . | TRBJ2-7 | TRBV29-1 | TRBD1
CASGPFYEQYF | TGTGCCAGCGGGCCCTTTTACGAGCAGTACTTC | . | TRBJ2-7 | TRBV5-6 | .
CASSDRGRIEQYF | TGTGCCAGCAGTGACAGGGGGCGGATCGAGCAGTACTTC | . | TRBJ2-7 | TRBV7-2 | TRBD1
CSVAPKPTFTDTQYF | TGCAGCGTAGCGCCCAAGCCGACGTTCACAGATACGCAGTATTTT | . | TRBJ2-3 | TRBV29-1 | .
CATSGRQGVGNQPQHF | TGTGCCACCAGCGGAAGACAGGGGGTCGGCAATCAGCCCCAGCATTTT | . | TRBJ1-5 | TRBV15 | TRBD1
CASNTGTGEGETQYF | TGTGCCAGTAATACCGGGACAGGGGAAGGGGAGACCCAGTACTTC | . | TRBJ2-5 | TRBV19 | TRBD1
CAWNVQGATIMNTEAFF | TGTGCCTGGAATGTCCAGGGGGCGACCATTATGAACACTGAAGCTTTCTTT | . | TRBJ1-1 | TRBV30 | TRBD1
CASSQIPPGELFF | TGTGCCAGCAGCCAAATTCCCCCCGGGGAGCTGTTTTTT | . | TRBJ2-2 | TRBV5-6 | .
CASSQGLAGAPDTQYF | TGCGCCAGCAGCCAGGGGCTAGCGGGGGCCCCAGATACGCAGTATTTT | . | TRBJ2-3 | TRBV4-3 | TRBD2
CASSRGETSGYNEQFF | TGCGCCAGCAGCCGGGGGGAGACTAGCGGATACAATGAGCAGTTCTTC | . | TRBJ2-1 | TRBV5-1 | TRBD2
CASRGQVISNQPQHF | TGTGCCAGTAGGGGACAGGTAATAAGCAATCAGCCCCAGCATTTT | few | TRBJ1-5 | TRBV19 | TRBD1
CASSDGFQAGELFF | TGTGCCAGTAGTGACGGCTTCCAGGCCGGGGAGCTGTTTTTT | once | TRBJ2-2 | TRBV19 | .
CASSLAEVSNQPQHF | TGTGCCAGCAGCTTAGCCGAGGTGAGCAATCAGCCCCAGCATTTT | . | TRBJ1-5 | TRBV7-7 | .
CSPGRSYEQYF | TGCAGTCCGGGTCGGTCCTACGAGCAGTACTTC | . | TRBJ2-7 | TRBV20-1 | .
CASSYSRDTTPYEQYF | TGTGCCAGCAGTTACTCGAGGGACACCACCCCCTACGAGCAGTACTTC | . | TRBJ2-7 | TRBV6-5 | .
CASSRLRGPYTDTQYF | TGTGCCAGCAGTCGCTTGAGGGGGCCGTACACAGATACGCAGTATTTT | . | TRBJ2-3 | TRBV7-2 | TRBD1
CAWRISGSTDTQYF | TGTGCCTGGAGGATTAGCGGTTCCACAGATACGCAGTATTTT | . | TRBJ2-3 | TRBV30 | .
CASSSRAGGDVGYTF | TGTGCCAGCAGTTCGCGAGCAGGGGGTGATGTTGGCTACACCTTC | . | TRBJ1-2 | TRBV28 | TRBD1
CASSGVRVNTGELFF | TGTGCCAGTAGTGGAGTGAGGGTCAACACCGGGGAGCTGTTTTTT | . | TRBJ2-2 | TRBV19 | .